This TCR beta chain was profiled in a study of blood T cell repertoires in COVID-19. Study summary: Samples of COVID-19 (acute and convalescent) were obtained from the United States, Italy and Spain.

As handled by the study authors: Reference gene primer amplification gave estimated nucleated cell counts. Assay used: immunoSEQ multiplex PCR; TCRdb lists only in-frame clones, some missing. D and trimming were read from the DNA, whereas the V and J calls and clone size are those reported in that table. This table has approximately 150,000 clones, roughly 83% appearing once. The CDR3 contains 15 residues. The V and J ends lost 7 bases and 2 bases respectively, with 17 bases between them. Per germline, CDR1 LGHDT and CDR2 YNNKEL (reference sequence). The participants were between 18 and 89 years old and came from 24 US areas. Clinical histories supplied by participants themselves formed the basis of cohort assignment.

The receptor comes from a man in his 70s who had been exposed to COVID-19. The V call is TRBV3-1 (or the pseudogene TRBV3-2), the J call TRBJ1-2; maybe TRBD1 (5 bases). The sample comprised PBMCs or T cells enriched from blood (not recorded which). The CDR3 DNA follows: TGTGCCAGCACCGCCAAGACTCGGGGGAACTATGGCTACACCTTC. Protein product: CASTAKTRGNYGYTF.